These 32 T cell receptor beta chains share one sample of origin, sequenced in a study of spatial heterogeneity in lung cancer. TCRdb analysed the 5' RACE reads with MiXCR anew, one entry per CDR3 protein. Of about 5,000 distinct CDR3 sequences listed, just under 3% are singletons. Stated time point: sample taken at primary tumor resection. The starting material was normal lung tissue next to the tumor, obtained at surgery. Source of these receptors: a male donor with early-stage non-small cell lung cancer.

This clonotype was seen many times. The chain has TRBV28 and TRBJ2-7; the match to TRBD2 covers 12 bases. CDR3 length equals 16 residues. The trim removed 6 bases at V and 6 bases at J, leaving 12 bases unmatched. Germline-derived CDR1 and CDR2 are MDHEN and SYDVKM. The CDR3 is CASRWTSGNIAGEQYF. DNA for the CDR3: TGTGCCAGCAGATGGACTAGCGGGAATATTGCCGGCGAGCAGTACTTC.

This clonotype appeared many times. For the CDR3, the DNA is TGTGCCAGCAGTTTCGGTTTCACTAGCCACGAGCAGTACTTC. This sequence encodes CASSFGFTSHEQYF. The V gene is TRBV12-3 or TRBV12-4, the J gene TRBJ2-7; D possibly corresponds to TRBD2 (6 bases). This CDR3 is 14 amino acids long. V lost 3 bases, J lost 5 bases, and 14 bases lay in between.

This clonotype was detected ten times or more. The J gene is TRBJ1-1, the V gene TRBV7-2; possible D gene TRBD1, 6 bases. Germline CDR1 reads SGHTA; CDR2 reads FQGNSA. Trimming took off 4 bases at V and 4 bases at J, with 10 bases between the two ends. The CDR3 covers 13 residues. In DNA, the CDR3 is TGTGCCAGCAGCTATCTAGGGGGCACTGAAGCTTTCTTT. Residues: CASSYLGGTEAFF.

This clonotype was seen many times. The V gene is TRBV6-2 or TRBV6-3, the J gene TRBJ1-5, with D perhaps TRBD1 (5 bases). The CDR3 length is 14 residues. The V and J ends lost 4 bases and 3 bases respectively, with 10 bases between them. Germline assignment: CDR1 MNHEY and CDR2 SVGEGT. For the CDR3, the DNA is TGTGCCAGCAGTTTGGGGCAGTACAATCAGCCCCAGCATTTT. Its protein is CASSLGQYNQPQHF.

By its share, this clonotype is medium-sized (0.01 to 0.1%). J is TRBJ2-3 and V is TRBV12-5; the D gene is possibly TRBD1 (5 bases). Trimming stripped 2 bases from V and 0 bases from J, with 6 bases between. The length of the CDR3 is 14 residues. The germline gives CDR1 LGHNT, CDR2 FRNRAP. CDR3 residues: CASGLSGSTDTQYF. DNA of the CDR3: TGTGCTAGTGGTTTGTCAGGGAGCACAGATACGCAGTATTTT. Full variable domain (outside the CDR3, taken from reference TRBV12-5 and TRBJ2-3): DARVTQTPRHKVTEMGQEVTMRCQPILGHNTVFWYRQTMMQGLELLAYFRNRAPLDDSGMPKDRFSAEMPDATLATLKIQPSEPRDSAVYFCASGLSGSTDTQYFGPGTRLTVL.

This clonotype was counted ten times or more. Here the CDR3 reads CASSRQSDVSYEQYF. In nucleotides, the CDR3 is TGTGCCAGTAGCCGACAATCGGACGTATCCTACGAGCAGTACTTC. The rearrangement uses TRBV19 and TRBJ2-7; D is unclear. The germline CDR1 and CDR2 sequences are LNHDA and SQIVND (reference sequence). V shed 6 bases and J shed 1 base, with 16 bases lying between them. The CDR3 loop spans 15 amino acids.

This clonotype was recorded a few times. This rearrangement joins TRBV7-2 to TRBJ2-3; D is undetermined. The CDR3 runs to 13 residues. CDR1 SGHTA and CDR2 FQGNSA come from the germline V gene. Trimming stripped 5 bases from V and 7 bases from J, with 13 bases between. CDR3 DNA sequence: TGTGCCAGCAGCCCGCTCTGGGAATATACGCAGTATTTT. Translated: CASSPLWEYTQYF.

This clonotype was recorded many times. The rearrangement links TRBV11-2 to TRBJ2-1, with D perhaps matching TRBD1 or TRBD2 (5 bases each). Trimming pared 0 bases from V and 10 bases from J, leaving 13 bases between. The germline CDR1 and CDR2 sequences are SGHAT and FQNNGV. This CDR3 comprises 14 residues. Here the CDR3 reads CASSLEPGPYEQFF. The CDR3 DNA reads TGTGCCAGCAGCTTAGAGCCGGGACCCTACGAGCAGTTCTTC.

In its sample, this clonotype is medium-sized. V is TRBV20-1 and J is TRBJ2-1, with 9 bases identical to TRBD1. V trimming: 1 base; J trimming: 7 bases; junction bases outside the gene matches: 5. Germline V gives CDR1 DFQATT, CDR2 SNEGSKA (reference sequence). This CDR3 spans 14 amino acids. CDR3 loop: CSARGTGTGNEQFF. As DNA, the CDR3 is TGCAGTGCTAGAGGTACCGGGACAGGGAATGAGCAGTTCTTC.

Only a few counts were recorded for this clonotype. This chain joins TRBV10-3 and TRBJ1-6, with D unresolved. Per the germline V gene, CDR1 is ENHRY and CDR2 is SYGVKD. The CDR3 consists of 13 residues. The V end was cut by 4 bases, the J end by 6 bases, with 7 bases between. CDR3: CAISVNSNSPLHF. CDR3 nucleotides: TGTGCCATCAGTGTCAACAGTAATTCACCCCTCCACTTT.

This clonotype is judged medium-sized (0.01 to 0.1%). This chain connects TRBV20-1 to TRBJ2-3, with D unclear. CDR1 DFQATT and CDR2 SNEGSKA come from the germline V gene (reference sequence). V lost 5 bases, J lost 1 base, and 1 base lay in between. This CDR3 has 10 residues. DNA for the CDR3: TGCAGTGCTGGCACAGATACGCAGTATTTT. It specifies CSAGTDTQYF.

This clonotype was observed many times. The chain recombines TRBV30 with TRBJ2-5; D gene ambiguous. The CDR3 extends over 14 amino acids. The germline V and J ends were trimmed by 7 bases and 7 bases, with 22 bases remaining between them. Germline V gives CDR1 GTSNPN, CDR2 SVGIG (reference sequence). For the CDR3, the DNA is TGTGCCTTTAGAGTCTCAGCGTGGGGTGGGACCCAGTACTTC. Encoded protein: CAFRVSAWGGTQYF.

This clonotype was seen at least ten times. The chain joins TRBV6-1 to TRBJ2-1; 8 bases are shared with TRBD1. After removal of 4 bases from V and 10 bases from J, the junction contained 6 bases not matched to a gene. This CDR3 has 13 amino acids. Per the germline V gene, CDR1 is MNHNS and CDR2 is SASEGT. CDR3 nucleotide sequence: TGTGCCAGCAGTGGAAACAGGGGGGTCGAGCAGTTCTTC. Protein product: CASSGNRGVEQFF.

By proportion, this clonotype is medium-sized (0.01 to 0.1%). The chain combines TRBV29-1 with TRBJ2-5; 7 bases map to TRBD1. CDR3 size: 11 residues. The V segment lost 6 bases and the J segment 12 bases; nucleotides outside the gene matches: 10. Germline V lookup: CDR1 SQVTM, CDR2 ANQGSEA. The CDR3 sequence is CSVPGQAEKYF. The CDR3 coding sequence is TGCAGCGTCCCCGGACAGGCCGAGAAGTACTTC.

This clonotype was counted many times. The gene calls are TRBV10-3 and TRBJ2-1; D is uncertain. The V and J ends lost 0 bases and 1 base respectively, with 13 bases between them. CDR3 size: 17 residues. Germline V gene sequence: CDR1 ENHRY, CDR2 SYGVKD. CDR3 DNA sequence: TGTGCCATCAGTGAGTCCGGTTTGAACCGTTCCTACAATGAGCAGTTCTTC. Its protein product is CAISESGLNRSYNEQFF.

This clonotype was recorded many times. This chain uses TRBV6-5 with TRBJ1-1; perhaps TRBD1 as D (5 bases). CDR3 size: 13 residues. Trimming stripped 6 bases from V and 5 bases from J, with 13 bases between. Germline values: CDR1 MNHEY, CDR2 SVGAGI. The CDR3 sequence is CASRMGGVTEAFF. The CDR3 coding sequence is TGTGCCAGCAGGATGGGGGGAGTGACTGAAGCTTTCTTT.

In the case of this clonotype: A read error may explain this, as a much larger clone is one base away. This chain joins TRBV20-1 and TRBJ2-7, with TRBD2 identical over 8 bases. Germline values: CDR1 DFQATT, CDR2 SNEGSKA (reference sequence). This CDR3 spans 13 amino acids. The CDR3 protein is CSARGSGGYKQYV. The CDR3 DNA sequence: TGCAGTGCTAGAGGCAGCGGGGGCTACAAGCAGTACGTC.

In its sample, this clonotype was seen many times. The genes are TRBV7-2 and TRBJ1-1, with D uncertain. V dropped 1 base and J dropped 9 bases, with 15 bases sitting between them. Germline V gene lookup returns CDR1 SGHTA and CDR2 FQGNSA. The CDR3 consists of 14 residues. DNA for the CDR3: TGTGCCAGCAGCTTAGGGGGAACAGCGGCGAAAGCTTTCTTT. The encoded protein is CASSLGGTAAKAFF.

Points on this clonotype: Given a much more abundant clone one base away, this may be a read error. The chain joins TRBV12-3 or TRBV12-4 to TRBJ1-2; 7 bases line up with TRBD1. The CDR3 sequence is 12 residues long. The CDR3 DNA reads as TGTGCCAGCAGTGAGGACAGGCAAGGCTACAACTTC. Its translation: CASSEDRQGYNF.

In its sample, this clonotype ranks as medium-sized. The J gene is TRBJ1-1, the V gene TRBV29-1; no reliable D call. Germline lookup yields CDR1 SQVTM and CDR2 ANQGSEA. The CDR3 is 12 residues long. Trimming shortened V by 8 bases and J by 4 bases, and 14 bases separated the two germline ends. Here the CDR3 DNA reads TGCAGCACCAAGTCAGGTGTCACTGAAGCTTTCTTT. This sequence encodes CSTKSGVTEAFF.

This clonotype has a count of ten or more. The V and J genes are TRBV6-2 or TRBV6-3 and TRBJ2-1; D is uncertain. Trimming removed 0 bases at V and 3 bases at J, with 3 bases between. This CDR3 spans 13 amino acids. The germline gives CDR1 MNHEY, CDR2 SVGEGT. The CDR3 nucleotides are TGTGCCAGCAGTTACTCGGACTACAATGAGCAGTTCTTC. It yields the protein CASSYSDYNEQFF.

This clonotype has at least ten counts. CDR3 sequence reads: CASSVGWTGGMETQYF. The CDR3 DNA reads TGTGCCAGCAGCGTAGGGTGGACAGGGGGAATGGAGACCCAGTACTTC. This rearrangement joins TRBV9 to TRBJ2-5; 10 bases map to TRBD1. The CDR3 runs 16 residues. Trimming took 0 bases from V and 5 from J; bases not matched to a gene: 7. Germline lookup yields CDR1 SGDLS and CDR2 YYNGEE.

Ten or more counts support this clonotype. The rearrangement joins TRBV5-1 to TRBJ1-1; TRBD1 might be the D (5 bases). In germline, CDR1 is SGHRS, CDR2 YFSETQ. The CDR3 is 16 amino acids. V was pared by 0 bases and J by 2 bases, with 14 bases between. The DNA for the CDR3 is TGCGCCAGCAGCTTGGGCCAGGGATTGGAAAACACTGAAGCTTTCTTT. Encoded protein: CASSLGQGLENTEAFF.

This clonotype is medium-sized. The chain combines TRBV6-2 or TRBV6-3 with TRBJ1-2; maybe TRBD1 (5 bases). V lost 9 bases and J lost 3, with 14 bases in between. The CDR3 has 13 residues. Germline CDR1 reads MNHEY; CDR2 reads SVGEGT. Here the CDR3 reads CASRGGADYGYTF. The CDR3 nucleotides read TGTGCCAGTAGAGGAGGGGCGGACTATGGCTACACCTTC.

This chain links TRBV7-2 with TRBJ1-2, with a possible D match to TRBD1 (5 bases). The CDR3 is 18 residues long. Germline V gene sequence: CDR1 SGHTA, CDR2 FQGNSA. Deletions cut 0 bases from V and 8 bases from J, with 25 bases between. Here the CDR3 DNA reads TGTGCCAGCAGCTTAGCGTCTACAGGCCCTCTACTTACTGGAGGCTACACCTTC. Amino acid sequence: CASSLASTGPLLTGGYTF. Variable domain in full (rest from reference TRBV7-2 and TRBJ1-2): GAGVSQSPSNKVTEKGKDVELRCDPISGHTALYWYRQSLGQGLEFLIYFQGNSAPDKSGLPSDRFSAERTGGSVSTLTIQRTQQEDSAVYLCASSLASTGPLLTGGYTFGSGTRLTVV.

This clonotype was counted at least ten times. This chain uses TRBV20-1 with TRBJ2-3, with D perhaps matching TRBD1 (6 bases). Germline V gene sequence: CDR1 DFQATT, CDR2 SNEGSKA (reference sequence). CDR3 length: 15 residues. Trimming took 0 bases from V and 0 from J, leaving 10 bases between them. The CDR3 coding sequence is TGCAGTGCTAGAGATCAGGGGTCTAGCACAGATACGCAGTATTTT. The encoded protein is CSARDQGSSTDTQYF.

This clonotype was found many times. The chain recombines TRBV6-2 or TRBV6-3 with TRBJ2-4; no clear D gene. V lost 0 bases, J lost 7 bases, and 13 bases lay in between. This CDR3 has 15 amino acids. Germline values: CDR1 MNHEY, CDR2 SVGEGT. DNA of the CDR3: TGTGCCAGCAGTTACTCGAACGGGCCTCGGAACATTCAGTACTTC. Its translation is CASSYSNGPRNIQYF.

This clonotype was found many times. This chain links TRBV2 with TRBJ2-7; 7 nucleotides line up with TRBD1. The CDR3 spans 12 residues. Germline CDR1 is SNHLY and CDR2 is FYNNEI. The V and J ends lost 6 bases and 6 bases, in that order; junction bases with no gene match: 5. DNA of the CDR3: TGTGCCAGCAGGGCTGACAGGGCCGAGCAGTACGTC. Translating it yields CASRADRAEQYV.

There are a few counts of this clonotype. The CDR3 DNA is TGTGCCAGCCTGACGGGTGAGCAGTTCTTC. This sequence encodes CASLTGEQFF. The rearrangement uses TRBV11-1 and TRBJ2-1; D remains ambiguous. The germline V gene encodes CDR1 SGHAT and CDR2 FQDESV (reference sequence). This CDR3 has 10 amino acids. Trimming took off 8 bases at V and 9 bases at J, with 8 bases between the two ends.

This clonotype was recorded at least ten times. This chain connects TRBV20-1 to TRBJ1-2; the D is unclear. The CDR3 covers 13 residues. The germline V and J ends were trimmed by 4 bases and 7 bases, with 16 bases remaining between them. CDR1 is DFQATT, CDR2 SNEGSKA, per germline (reference sequence). The DNA of the CDR3 is TGCAGTGCTACCGACTCTCCCAGTAGTGGCTACACCTTC. Translating gives CSATDSPSSGYTF.

This clonotype came up many times. The gene calls are TRBV20-1 and TRBJ2-1; TRBD1 matches at 9 bases. With 6 bases clipped from V and 6 bases from J, the junction kept 12 bases outside the gene matches. Germline values: CDR1 DFQATT, CDR2 SNEGSKA (reference sequence). The CDR3 covers 15 residues. The DNA for the CDR3 is TGCAGTGCAAATGATCCGGGACAGGGATGCAATGAGCAGTTCTTC. This translates into CSANDPGQGCNEQFF.

This clonotype was found many times. The chain couples TRBV20-1 to TRBJ1-6; no clear D gene. This CDR3 spans 14 amino acids. V was clipped by 3 bases and J by 11 bases, with 17 bases between them. Germline CDR1 reads DFQATT; CDR2 reads SNEGSKA (reference sequence). The CDR3 DNA reads as TGCAGTGCTAGTGGCACTGCTCTTGGGACACCCCTCCACTTT. This sequence encodes CSASGTALGTPLHF.